Each of the 2 T cell receptor beta chains below was sequenced from the same sample in a study of regulatory T cells in long-lasting Graves disease. Sequencing libraries for TCR beta were prepared with iRepertoire HTBI primers and Arm-PCR of CDR3 regions. TCRdb passed the multiplex PCR reads through MiXCR, listing each CDR3 protein once. The repertoire holds a few hundred thousand distinct CDR3 sequences, 23% seen once, with roughly a quarter in the top ten. As to time point: persistent/refractory GD, antithyroid drugs over 5 years with positive TRAb. Preparation of the TCR library used RNA extracted from PBMCs. The sample was peripheral blood mononuclear cells (PBMCs), taken when the disease was refractory, from a patient treated with antithyroid drugs. These receptors came from a middle-aged woman with Graves disease.

This clonotype occurred once. This clone may be a read error of a much larger clone one base away. This chain uses TRBV19 with TRBJ1-1, with 9 positions matching TRBD1. Germline V lookup: CDR1 LNHDA, CDR2 SQIVND (reference sequence). The CDR3 sequence is 16 residues long. This CDR3 reads CASTAYPGGQGDEASF. In DNA, the CDR3 is TGTGCCAGTACTGCGTACCCGGGGGGACAGGGAGATGAAGCTTCCTTT.

V usage is TRBV12-3 or TRBV12-4 and J usage is TRBJ2-7; D ambiguous. The germline V and J ends were trimmed by 5 bases and 2 bases, with 10 bases remaining between them. This CDR3 contains 13 residues. The CDR3 nucleotides read TGTGCCAGCAGTGAAAGGTTACCCTACGAGCAGTACTTC. This codes for CASSERLPYEQYF.